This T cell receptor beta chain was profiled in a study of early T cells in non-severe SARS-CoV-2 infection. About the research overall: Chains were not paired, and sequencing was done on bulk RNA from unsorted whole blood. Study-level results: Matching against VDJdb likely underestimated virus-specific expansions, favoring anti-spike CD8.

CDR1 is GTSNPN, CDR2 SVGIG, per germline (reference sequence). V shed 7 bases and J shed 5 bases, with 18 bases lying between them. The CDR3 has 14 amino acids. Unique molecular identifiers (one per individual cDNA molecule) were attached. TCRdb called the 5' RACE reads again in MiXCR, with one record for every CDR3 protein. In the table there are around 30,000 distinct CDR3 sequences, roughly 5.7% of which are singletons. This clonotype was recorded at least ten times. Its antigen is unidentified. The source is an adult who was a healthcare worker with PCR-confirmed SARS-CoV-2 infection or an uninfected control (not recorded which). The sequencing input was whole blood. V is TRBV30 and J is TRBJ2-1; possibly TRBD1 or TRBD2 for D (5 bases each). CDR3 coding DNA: TGTGCCTCTAAAAAACCGGGACCTCACAATGAGCAGTTCTTC. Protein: CASKKPGPHNEQFF.